A single sample is the source of the 17 T cell receptor beta chains below, sequenced in a study of siplizumab effects on memory and regulatory T cells. Produced via immunoSEQ multiplex PCR; TCRdb's table is partial and in-frame only. The data hold tens of thousands of clones, with about 97% observed a single time. The sequencing input was naive CD8+ T cells sorted from blood. Every receptor here comes from a human donor in good health.

The J gene is TRBJ2-3, the V gene TRBV30; weak D call: TRBD2 (6 bases). Germline CDR1 GTSNPN, CDR2 SVGIG (reference sequence). The V gene lost 2 bases and the J gene lost 0 bases, with 12 bases spanning the gap. The CDR3 runs to 15 residues. This CDR3 reads CAWSIVAGSTDTQYF. Here the CDR3 DNA reads TGTGCCTGGAGTATAGTTGCGGGAAGCACAGATACGCAGTATTTT.

The chain is built from TRBV5-4 and TRBJ2-7; no firm D call. V lost 2 bases and J lost 3, with 12 bases in between. Germline loops: CDR1 SGHNT, CDR2 YYREEE (reference sequence). The CDR3 runs 14 residues. As DNA, the CDR3 is TGTGCCAGCAGCTTAGATCAGTACGGCTACGAGCAGTACTTC. Its translation: CASSLDQYGYEQYF.

This sequence joins TRBV28 and TRBJ2-2, with 11 positions matching TRBD1. The ends lost 1 base at V and 6 bases at J; junction bases unmatched: 1. The CDR3 sequence is 15 residues long. Looked up from germline, CDR1 is MDHEN and CDR2 is SYDVKM. CDR3 region: CASSLLGQGAGELFF. DNA of the CDR3: TGTGCCAGCAGTTTATTGGGACAGGGGGCCGGGGAGCTGTTTTTT.

This clone showed up just once. The junction departs from the called germline gene at one end, perhaps through a read error. V is TRBV7-7 and J is TRBJ2-3; TRBD1 matches at 8 bases. The CDR3 extends over 15 amino acids. The germline gives CDR1 SSHAT, CDR2 FNYEAQ (reference sequence). The CDR3 loop reads CASSPGTGGTDTQYF. The CDR3 DNA reads TGTGCTAGCAGCCCCGGGACAGGCGGCACAGATACGCAGTATTTT.

The rearrangement joins TRBV4-1 to TRBJ1-3; TRBD1 matches 7 bases. Germline values: CDR1 MGHRA, CDR2 YSYEKL. The junction had 2 bases not matched to a gene; V was cut back by 0 bases and J by 3 bases. This CDR3 has 15 amino acids. The CDR3 region has the DNA TGCGCCAGCAGCCAAGACAGGGGGAGTGGAAACACCATATATTTT. This codes for CASSQDRGSGNTIYF.

The V and J genes are TRBV2 and TRBJ2-3; 8 nucleotides agree with TRBD1. V shed 4 bases and J 4 bases; nucleotides not matched to a gene: 7. CDR3 size: 15 residues. Germline lookup yields CDR1 SNHLY and CDR2 FYNNEI. The CDR3: CASSAQGAAADTQYF. As DNA, the CDR3 is TGTGCCAGCAGTGCCCAGGGGGCGGCCGCAGATACGCAGTATTTT.

This chain joins TRBV29-1 and TRBJ2-7; no firm D call. The CDR3 is made up of 12 amino acids. V dropped 1 base and J dropped 4 bases, with 8 bases sitting between them. Germline lookup yields CDR1 SQVTM and CDR2 ANQGSEA. The CDR3 coding sequence is TGCAGCGTTGAAGGGAACGGTTACGAGCAGTACTTC. This codes for CSVEGNGYEQYF.

This rearrangement joins TRBV28 to TRBJ2-1; D may be TRBD2 (7 bases). V lost 1 base to trimming and J lost 6 bases, with 10 bases between them. The CDR3 contains 14 residues. From germline, CDR1 is MDHEN and CDR2 SYDVKM. The DNA of the CDR3 is TGTGCCAGCAGTTTATTGGGAGGGGGCAATGAGCAGTTCTTC. Translated, it gives CASSLLGGGNEQFF.

J is TRBJ1-5 and V is TRBV9, with D unclear. Germline V CDR1 and CDR2: SGDLS, YYNGEE. The CDR3 spans 15 residues. V was trimmed by 0 bases and J by 0 bases, leaving 7 bases between them. CDR3 loop: CASSVDGDSNQPQHF. Written as DNA, the CDR3 is TGTGCCAGCAGCGTAGACGGGGATAGCAATCAGCCCCAGCATTTT. The full variable domain, in which reference TRBV9 and TRBJ1-5 provide the parts outside the CDR3, is DSGVTQTPKHLITATGQRVTLRCSPRSGDLSVYWYQQSLDQGLQFLIQYYNGEERAKGNILERFSAQQFPDLHSELNLSSLELGDSALYFCASSVDGDSNQPQHFGDGTRLSIL.

This chain connects TRBV18 to TRBJ2-1; 8 nucleotides agree with TRBD2. The CDR3 sequence is 15 residues long. Germline assignment: CDR1 KGHSH and CDR2 LQKENI. J lost 2 bases, V lost 4 bases, and 4 bases had no gene match. CDR3 DNA sequence: TGTGCCAGCTCACGACGGGAGGGAACCTACAATGAGCAGTTCTTC. The encoded protein is CASSRREGTYNEQFF.

The V call is TRBV19, the J call TRBJ1-1; no clear D. This CDR3 has 12 residues. Trimming removed 7 bases from V and 1 base from J, with 7 bases in between. Germline values: CDR1 LNHDA, CDR2 SQIVND (reference sequence). This chain's CDR3 is CASIGENTEAFF. The DNA for the CDR3 is TGTGCCAGTATAGGTGAGAACACTGAAGCTTTCTTT.

The DNA of the CDR3 is TGTGCCAGCAGCTTAAATATTGCCCAGCCAGCTTTCTTT. Its translation is CASSLNIAQPAFF. The chain joins TRBV7-3 to TRBJ1-1, with D unresolved. CDR1 is SGHTA, CDR2 FQGTGA, per germline. The CDR3 spans 13 residues. The V gene lost 1 base and the J gene lost 10 bases, with 13 bases spanning the gap.

The rearrangement links TRBV4-1 to TRBJ1-2; TRBD1 is a possible D gene (6 bases). The CDR3 covers 18 residues. V lost 0 bases and J 4 bases, leaving 21 bases between the germline ends. Germline CDR1 MGHRA, CDR2 YSYEKL. In nucleotides, the CDR3 is TGCGCCAGCAGCCAAGATGTACAGGGCGGGATTTTAGTCTATGGCTACACCTTC. This translates into CASSQDVQGGILVYGYTF.

The V and J genes are TRBV7-3 and TRBJ2-2, with a possible D match to TRBD2 (6 bases). Germline lookup yields CDR1 SGHTA and CDR2 FQGTGA. This CDR3 region has 17 residues. With 5 bases removed from V and 3 bases from J, the gap between germline ends came to 19 bases. The CDR3 spells CASSPPPGRPYTGELFF. CDR3 bases: TGTGCCAGCAGCCCCCCCCCGGGGAGGCCATACACCGGGGAGCTGTTTTTT.

The genes are TRBV2 and TRBJ1-2; no clear D gene. This CDR3 comprises 14 residues. Trimming cost V 0 bases and J 4 bases, with 9 bases left between them. CDR1 SNHLY and CDR2 FYNNEI come from the germline V gene. CDR3 nucleotide sequence: TGTGCCAGCAGTGAAGCGTGGGGTAGCTATGGCTACACCTTC. This sequence encodes CASSEAWGSYGYTF.

This chain connects TRBV11-2 to TRBJ2-5; D is undetermined. The germline gives CDR1 SGHAT, CDR2 FQNNGV. Trimming took off 5 bases at V and 1 base at J, with 5 bases between the two ends. CDR3 length equals 12 residues. The DNA of the CDR3 is TGTGCCAGCAGCCCGGTCCAAGAGACCCAGTACTTC. Residues: CASSPVQETQYF.

The V gene is TRBV7-9, the J gene TRBJ2-7, with 12 positions matching TRBD2. The CDR3 totals 16 residues. The germline V gene encodes CDR1 SEHNR and CDR2 FQNEAQ (reference sequence). J was trimmed by 4 bases and V by 5 bases; bases with no gene match: 9. CDR3 loop: CASSQTYLAGGYEQYF. CDR3 coding DNA: TGTGCCAGCAGCCAAACGTACCTAGCGGGAGGGTACGAGCAGTACTTC.